Listed here are 4 T cell receptor beta chains from one sample, sequenced in a study of blood T cells in healthy people across ages. A sample-barcoded 5' primer and a J-beta primer mix were used in a second PCR of roughly 7 to 11 cycles. From the 5' RACE reads, TCRdb called clonotypes with MiXCR, one entry per CDR3 protein. This sample yields approximately 940,000 distinct CDR3 sequences, of which roughly 48% are seen a single time; roughly 13% belongs to the top ten. The material sequenced was blood. The source is a man aged 30-40 years in good health.

The table lists this clonotype with a few counts. V and J are TRBV28 and TRBJ1-1; D is possibly TRBD1 (6 bases). Germline V lookup: CDR1 MDHEN, CDR2 SYDVKM. The CDR3 runs to 15 residues. V was clipped by 3 bases and J by 3 bases, with 14 bases between them. The CDR3 sequence: CASSLIGEGDTEAFF. CDR3 bases: TGTGCCAGCAGTTTGATAGGAGAGGGGGACACTGAAGCTTTCTTT.

This clonotype was picked up a small number of times. The chain recombines TRBV25-1 with TRBJ2-5, with 9 bases fitting TRBD1. V was pared by 3 bases and J by 1 base, with 9 bases of the junction left unmatched. CDR3 length equals 17 residues. Germline V gene data show CDR1 as MGHDK and CDR2 as SYGVNS. In DNA, the CDR3 is TGTGCCAGCAGTGAGACCACCGGGACAGGGACCCAAGAGACCCAGTACTTC. Translating it yields CASSETTGTGTQETQYF.

This clonotype turned up a few times. V is TRBV4-1 and J is TRBJ2-5; tentative D call: TRBD1 (5 bases). The germline gives CDR1 MGHRA, CDR2 YSYEKL. The CDR3 is made up of 14 amino acids. V lost 2 bases and J lost 5, with 12 bases in between. DNA of the CDR3: TGCGCCAGCAGCCAAAAAGGGGTGGTGGAGACCCAGTACTTC. It encodes CASSQKGVVETQYF.

The chain has TRBV7-8 and TRBJ2-3, with TRBD2 identical over 13 bases. This CDR3 is built from 17 residues. Germline CDR1 reads SGHVS; CDR2 reads FQNEAQ. The J segment lost 6 bases and the V segment lost 4 bases, leaving 10 bases of the junction unmatched. The CDR3 reads CASSSLAGTSGEDTQYF. In DNA form, the CDR3 reads TGTGCCAGCAGCTCCCTAGCCGGGACTAGCGGGGAGGATACGCAGTATTTT.